This TCR beta chain was recorded in a study of shared clonotypes between healthy human individuals. About the study: Donor ages ranged 18 to 49 years: a couple of women, a few men. Study-wide findings and caveats: Shared clonotypes across all four donors exceeded non-shared ones in generation probability. Larger richness was generally estimated for naive than memory subsets.

On this clone: No antigen is known for it.

Generated by immunoSEQ multiplex PCR, the TCRdb table keeps only in-frame clones and is missing some. In the table there are approximately 1,000,000 clones, 75% to 85% of which are singletons. Free of recent acute infections or vaccinations, the donors were healthy HIV-negative adults. This clonotype was obtained from a man aged 18 to 29 in good health. Some clones in this sample may be carry-over from other donors' samples. Sequenced input: memory CD4+ T cells from PBMCs. Specified subset: CD45RA-negative fraction.

The CDR3 here is CASSRGSAGNTIYF. The CDR3 DNA sequence: TGTGCCAGTAGTCGGGGATCGGCTGGAAACACCATATATTTT. J is TRBJ1-3 and V is TRBV19; the D is unclear. The V end was cut by 5 bases, the J end by 2 bases, with 10 bases between. The CDR3 sequence is 14 residues long. The germline V gene encodes CDR1 LNHDA and CDR2 SQIVND (reference sequence).